This T cell receptor beta chain was observed in a study of shared clonotypes between healthy human individuals. The method was immunoSEQ multiplex PCR; TCRdb's version includes in-frame clones alone and lacks a portion of them. In the table there are under 1,100,000 clones, about four fifths of which are singletons. CDR3 length: 16 residues. From germline, CDR1 is SGHVS and CDR2 FQNEAQ. V was pared by 5 bases and J by 0 bases, with 9 bases of the junction left unmatched. Specimen: memory CD4+ T cells from PBMCs. Stated subset: CD45RA-negative fraction. The receptor was isolated from a man aged 18 to 29 in good health. Some clones in this sample may be carry-over from other donors' samples. The J gene is TRBJ2-7, the V gene TRBV7-8, with 8 bases that match TRBD1. The DNA for the CDR3 is TGTGCCAGCAGCCAGGGGGCAGCAGGCAGCTCCTACGAGCAGTACTTC. Encoded protein: CASSQGAAGSSYEQYF. The full variable domain, completed using reference TRBV7-8 and TRBJ2-7, is GAGVSQSPRYKVAKRGQDVALRCDPISGHVSLFWYQQALGQGPEFLTYFQNEAQLDKSGLPSDRFFAERPEGSVSTLKIQRTQQEDSAVYLCASSQGAAGSSYEQYFGPGTRLTVT.